The entry below gives a single T cell receptor (beta chain) sequence along with its context. Its antigen is as yet unknown. Primers: 60 Vbeta forward and 13 Jbeta reverse. Clones were read by immunoSEQ multiplex PCR, and TCRdb kept only the in-frame ones, dropping some. This sample has 200,000 to 250,000 clones, with approximately 80% found just once. These data come from a study of cytomegalovirus exposure and HLA in healthy donors. Study-level findings and limits: For cytomegalovirus status, the classifier reportedly gave diagnoses with high specificity and sensitivity. While the bulk of TCR sequences proved rare, some public TCRs turned up in many donors. Associated with cytomegalovirus, according to the listing, were approximately 160 TCR beta chains. The study assumed roughly uniform donor sequencing depth for presence/absence analyses.

The origin of this receptor is a man aged 25 to 40 in good health and CMV-seronegative. Input material: PBMCs.

CDR3 region: CASSLGDSTDTQYF. DNA of the CDR3: TGTGCCAGCAGCTTGGGTGACAGTACAGATACGCAGTATTTT. V usage is TRBV7-9 and J usage is TRBJ2-3; TRBD1 is a possible D gene (5 bases). Trimming took 3 bases from V and 3 from J, leaving 10 bases between them. In germline, CDR1 is SEHNR, CDR2 FQNEAQ (reference sequence). The CDR3 runs to 14 residues.